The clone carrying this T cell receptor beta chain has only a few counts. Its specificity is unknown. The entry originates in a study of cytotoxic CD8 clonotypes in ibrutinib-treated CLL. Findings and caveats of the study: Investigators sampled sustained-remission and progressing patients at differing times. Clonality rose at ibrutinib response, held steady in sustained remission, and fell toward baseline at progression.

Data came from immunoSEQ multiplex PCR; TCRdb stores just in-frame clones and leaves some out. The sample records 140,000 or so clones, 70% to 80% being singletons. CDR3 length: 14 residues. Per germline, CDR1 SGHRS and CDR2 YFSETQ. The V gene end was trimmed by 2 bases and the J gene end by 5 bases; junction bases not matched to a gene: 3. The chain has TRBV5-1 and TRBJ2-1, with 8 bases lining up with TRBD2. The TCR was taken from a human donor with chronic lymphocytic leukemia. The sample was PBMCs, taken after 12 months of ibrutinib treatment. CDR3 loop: CASSLMTSDNEQFF. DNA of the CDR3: TGCGCCAGCAGCTTAATGACTAGCGACAATGAGCAGTTCTTC.